This T cell receptor (beta chain) was found in a study of graft-versus-host responses after intestinal transplantation. At the level of the study: Transplants were multivisceral, liver-intestinal, or isolated intestinal.

Graft samples were processed, releasing intraepithelial and lamina propria lymphocytes. The table came from immunoSEQ multiplex PCR; TCRdb's copy has only in-frame clones and leaves some out. Of 7,000 to 8,500 clones in the sample, about two thirds were seen once. Trimming took 5 bases from V and 0 from J, leaving 22 bases between them. The CDR3 covers 19 residues. From germline, CDR1 is SEHNR and CDR2 FQNEAQ (reference sequence). Material: ileum tissue, obtained roughly 50 days after transplant. The TCR was taken from a human patient who received an intestinal transplant, so some T cells may come from the graft donor. The chain recombines TRBV7-9 with TRBJ2-2, with D possibly matching TRBD2 (8 bases). The CDR3 DNA sequence: TGTGCCAGCAGCCCCCCGGGACTAGGGGGCTTGACGAACACCGGGGAGCTGTTTTTT. Translating it yields CASSPPGLGGLTNTGELFF.